This record concerns one T cell receptor (beta chain) sequence. The antigen it binds to is not known. Base qualities were left out, and no much larger clone turns up one base away. The data were obtained in a study of shared clonotypes between healthy human individuals (dated by TCRdb to the early 2020s). Regarding the research as a whole: The cohort comprised a couple of women and a few men aged 18 to 49 years. For each donor, CD4 naive and CD4 memory were each run on three plates, CD8 naive on two plates, and CD8 memory on one plate. To estimate repertoire size and how much clonotypes are shared between individuals, the study performed deep sequencing of blood TCR repertoires from a few healthy adults. To increase sequencing depth and limit assay-specific biases, different laboratories used diverse techniques to prepare libraries and sequence TCR repertoires. Per donor, leukapheresis produced somewhere between about 0.94 and 8.9 billion PBMCs.

Trimming costs V 4 bases and J 6 bases, and their ends lie 23 bases apart. Taken from cysteine to phenylalanine, the CDR3 has 17 residues. The retained sequence is limited to the CDR3, 51 bases, with the frame set at the first base. CDR1 and CDR2, per the germline V gene, are SGDLS and YYNGEE. Study-wide findings and limitations: Larger estimated clonotype richness was generally found for naive subsets than for memory subsets. The genetic and exposure-history diversity represented was limited by the small number of donors. Higher generation probabilities were observed for clonotypes shared by all four sorted-subset donors than for non-shared clonotypes. Only blood was sampled, and tissue TCR repertoires likely differ from those in blood. When several donors were compared, the shared fraction of clonotypes was about 5.5% for naive CD4, less than 4% for naive CD8, roughly 2.5% for memory CD4, and about 0.36% for memory CD8. Pairwise subsampling indicated that sequencing depth was expected to affect the degree of clonotype sharing among donors. Incomplete sequencing was indicated by rarefaction of sorted-subset datasets, despite the large sequencing depth.

TCR CDR3 regions were amplified from genomic DNA by multiplex PCR using the deep immunoSEQ assay. For each cell subset, the extracted genomic DNA was distributed evenly across all wells of several immunoSEQ 96-well plates, and each plate served as one replicate. For sorted subsets, around 0.2 ug genomic DNA, equal to about 30,000 T cell genomes, was loaded into each replicate PCR. The purified libraries were quantified using a Qubit 3.0 fluorometer, sized with a Bioanalyzer 2100, and then quantified again using the KAPA Library Quantification kit. Every immunoSEQ 96-well plate was sequenced on a separate single-read 150-cycle Illumina NextSeq 550 flow cell. From the authors' description of their analysis: The immunoSEQ output contained only junctional sequences without quality scores, so filtering could not match that applied to full-length reads. Sequences were annotated with PyIR, a Python wrapper for IgBLAST v1.9, using IMGT germline references to assign V/J genes and CDR3. Reads were removed for weak V/J assignments (E-value above 1e-6), missing CDR3, stop codons, out-of-frame junctions, or ambiguous translated residues. V3J clonotypes were defined as sequences sharing an identical inferred V gene, J gene, and CDR3 amino acid sequence. Percentage overlap between repertoires was calculated by dividing the number of shared unique clonotypes by the size of the smaller repertoire. Richness of each repertoire was evaluated using RTK rarefaction, the Chao1 estimator, and Recon v2.1 estimates of unobserved clonotypes. Generation probabilities for all TCRbeta clonotypes obtained by the gDNA method from a few donors were computed using OLGA. The table was pulled from immuneACCESS by TCRdb, which kept in-frame rearrangements only. Such tables lose some clones; where checked, under half of the loss comes from unresolved V genes, and the rest has no known cause. V and J calls and clone size follow that table, whereas D and trimming were derived from the DNA. The sample yields some 500,000 clones; about 95% were counted once. About 0.064% of the sample goes to the ten largest clones.

Healthy HIV-negative adults with no recently reported acute infections or vaccinations were included as donors. All donors were Caucasian adults living in Nashville, Tennessee, USA. CD4+ T cells were enriched by magnetic negative selection, after which naive cells were positively selected on CD45RA and the negative fraction was taken as the memory subset. Blood was obtained by leukapheresis, after which PBMCs were separated by Ficoll-Histopaque density gradient centrifugation and cryopreserved in liquid nitrogen vapor phase. Purity and quantity of every magnetically sorted T cell population were checked by analytical flow cytometry. From each sorted fraction, genomic DNA was isolated and quantified by UV absorbance on a Nanodrop 2000c.

Sequenced sample: naive CD4+ T cells sorted from blood. Per the publication, the cell subset or site label means: CD45RA+ positively selected. This chain joins TRBV9 to TRBJ1-3; TRBD1 could be the D gene, as 5 bases match. The clonotype originates from a woman in her 30s in good health. CDR3 loop: CASSSHPLEGTENTIYF. The sequence in DNA is TGTGCCAGCAGCTCTCACCCCTTGGAGGGGACCGAAAACACCATATATTTT.